This T cell receptor beta chain stems from a study of quantifying T cell responses using KT2 cells (dated by TCRdb to between 2016 and 2019). Some background on the complete study: RNA was DNase-treated and reverse transcribed with TCR alpha and beta constant-region primers, mostly using SuperScript III. PCR2 was performed as a SYBR Green qPCR and was stopped at a predetermined fluorescence threshold so that over-amplification was avoided. Under optimum conditions, the T4 ligation step was estimated to exceed 10% efficiency.

To test the sensitivity and accuracy of the pipeline, known numbers of KT2, a T cell clone whose TCR had already been sequenced, were spiked into unfractionated PBMC. A range of KT2-to-PBMC ratios was generated by mixing KT2 cells with a fixed number of PBMC. Receptors were amplified or captured by UMI-ligation and nested PCR. Using T4 RNA ligase 1, a single-stranded oligonucleotide bearing the Illumina SP2 sequence plus a UMI was ligated onto the 3' end of the cDNA. PCR1 ran 4 cycles (98°C 15 s, 69°C 30 s, 72°C 40 s); the beta primer was an equimolar mix of RC1.1 and RC1.2 covering TRBC1 and TRBC2. From PCR2 onward, TCR alpha and beta chains were processed separately, and sample indices and Illumina adaptors were added. Placed after an 8-base spacer, the UMI was made up of 12 random nucleotides arranged as two hexamers with a spacer between them. The libraries were sequenced on an Illumina MiSeq using v2 2x251 paired-end chemistry, usually with some 13 samples in each run. To boost diversity, each sequencing library was supplemented with PhiX DNA at about 5-7.5%. The paper's data handling went like this. bcl2fastq converted raw reads to FASTQ, and Demultiplexor demultiplexed the reads by dual indices. Decombinator assigned V and J genes by tag matching, allowing a single base-pair mismatch. Collapsinator used UMIs to correct both sequencing errors and frequency errors arising from PCR heterogeneity. CDR3Translator turned Decombinator identifiers into nucleotide sequence, translated that sequence into amino acids, and pulled out the CDR3 based on C- and N-terminal motifs. Each distinct KT2 TCR was counted as a cluster of KT2 sequences sharing one unique molecular identifier. TCRdb cleaned the public reads at Q25 with fastp, built clones with MiXCR and kept in-frame beta chains. Every distinct CDR3 protein forms one entry, paired with its most common genes and DNA. The V and J calls follow TCRdb's processing rather than the paper's. The sample table lists around 56,000 distinct CDR3 sequences, about 12% of them with a count of one. The biggest ten clones account for 9.4% of the sample.

The germline V gene sets CDR1 to SGHVS and CDR2 to FQNEAQ. The CDR3 spans 15 residues, from the cysteine through the phenylalanine. The retained sequence is limited to the CDR3, 45 bases, with the frame set at the first base. V gives up 3 bases and J gives up 4 bases, and the segment between their germline ends measures 13 bases. Overall study outcomes, separate from this receptor: Detection of KT2 sequences showed saturation at very high KT2 spike-in numbers. No side-by-side comparison between this pipeline and other TCR sequencing techniques was included in the study. KT2 sequences were still detected at the lowest spike-in tested, roughly one KT2 cell per 100,000 PBMC. A linear scaling of KT2 alpha and beta sequence counts with input KT2 cell number was observed over several orders of magnitude.

In the case of this clonotype: It has no known antigen specificity. Nothing much larger sits one base from this clone, and base qualities are not available.

The material sequenced was PBMCs spiked with cells of the T cell clone KT2. This receptor was identified in a human donor. Rearrangement joined TRBV7-8 to TRBJ1-5, with the D gene call left open. The DNA sequence follows: TGTGCCAGCAGCTTGGGCCTAGGTACTAATCAGCCCCAGCATTTT. This is translated as CASSLGLGTNQPQHF.